The 20 T cell receptor beta chains reported below all come from one sample, sequenced in a study of blood T cells in healthy people across ages. A J-beta primer mix and a sample-barcoded 5' primer were used in a second PCR of roughly 7 to 12 cycles. MiXCR, applied by TCRdb to the 5' RACE reads, yields one record per CDR3 protein. This sample has about 1.4 million distinct CDR3 sequences, with 59% found just once. The sequencing sample was made of blood. Receptor source: a man between 18 and 29 years old in good health.

This clonotype was counted a single time. J is TRBJ1-1 and V is TRBV12-3 or TRBV12-4; D unresolved. V was trimmed by 7 bases and J by 5 bases, leaving 23 bases between them. The CDR3 is made up of 16 amino acids. CDR3 region: CASILERAEKGTEAFF. CDR3 DNA: TGTGCCAGCATCCTCGAGAGGGCAGAAAAGGGAACTGAAGCTTTCTTT.

This chain joins TRBV2 and TRBJ2-1; the D is unclear. This CDR3 is built from 11 residues. Trimming shortened V by 4 bases and J by 7 bases, and 5 bases separated the two germline ends. Germline V gene lookup returns CDR1 SNHLY and CDR2 FYNNEI. CDR3 sequence (DNA): TGTGCCAGCAGTGTTTTGAATGAGCAGTTCTTC. It translates to CASSVLNEQFF.

The chain recombines TRBV7-2 with TRBJ2-5; TRBD2 matches 11 bases. This CDR3 contains 17 residues. V lost 3 bases to trimming and J lost 5 bases; unmatched junction nucleotides: 11. The germline CDR1 and CDR2 sequences are SGHTA and FQGNSA. The CDR3 spells CASSFLAGGPERETQYF. For the CDR3, the DNA is TGTGCCAGCAGCTTTTTAGCGGGGGGGCCGGAGCGCGAGACCCAGTACTTC.

The chain combines TRBV15 with TRBJ1-6, with a weak D call TRBD1 (5 bases). CDR1 and CDR2 (germline): LNHNV, YYDKDF (reference sequence). The germline V and J ends were trimmed by 5 bases and 6 bases, with 14 bases remaining between them. The CDR3 extends over 15 amino acids. CDR3 residues: CATSSYRDLNSPLHF. The CDR3 coding sequence is TGTGCCACCAGCTCCTACCGGGACCTTAATTCACCCCTCCACTTT.

The CDR3 spells CASSLLLAGNEQYF. DNA for the CDR3: TGTGCCAGCAGCTTATTACTAGCGGGAAACGAGCAGTACTTC. The chain uses TRBV7-2 and TRBJ2-7; 10 bases agree with TRBD2. From germline, CDR1 is SGHTA and CDR2 FQGNSA. The CDR3 loop spans 14 amino acids. With 2 bases clipped from V and 5 bases from J, the junction kept 3 bases outside the gene matches.

The chain has TRBV12-3 or TRBV12-4 and TRBJ2-3, with D tentatively TRBD1 or TRBD2 (6 bases each). The CDR3 is made up of 14 amino acids. V was cut by 10 bases and J by 2 bases, with 16 bases left in between. The CDR3 DNA sequence: TGTGCCACCAAGATGGGGGGCTACACAGATACGCAGTATTTT. Its protein product is CATKMGGYTDTQYF.

This clonotype was recorded a few times. The V call is TRBV12-3 or TRBV12-4, the J call TRBJ2-1, with D perhaps TRBD2 (7 bases). CDR3 size: 15 residues. The V end lost 7 bases, the J end lost 3 bases, and 16 bases lay between the germline ends. CDR3 sequence reads: CASTPAGAVYNEQFF. In nucleotides, the CDR3 is TGTGCCAGCACTCCCGCGGGGGCGGTCTACAATGAGCAGTTCTTC.

The rearrangement uses TRBV11-2 and TRBJ2-3; D is ambiguous. The ends were cut back, 7 bases at V and 0 bases at J, with 11 bases in the middle. Germline CDR1 is SGHAT and CDR2 is FQNNGV. The CDR3 length is 14 residues. The CDR3 sequence is CASIPPESTDTQYF. DNA for the CDR3: TGTGCCAGCATCCCCCCGGAGAGCACAGATACGCAGTATTTT.

V is TRBV5-1 and J is TRBJ2-7; tentative D call: TRBD1 (6 bases). The J call may be incorrect, as the DNA end agrees better with TRBJ2-5. This CDR3 is built from 17 residues. CDR1 SGHRS and CDR2 YFSETQ come from the germline V gene. The DNA of the CDR3 is TGCGCCAGCAGCTTGGAGGTCAGGGGAAGGGCCCAAGAGACCCAGTACTTC. It encodes CASSLEVRGRAQETQYF.

This clonotype was recorded a few times. This chain links TRBV3-1 with TRBJ2-1; 8 bases are a match to TRBD2. This CDR3 has 14 residues. Losses at the gene ends were 7 bases for V and 6 bases for J; bases not matched to a gene: 8. Germline lookup yields CDR1 LGHDT and CDR2 YNNKEL (reference sequence). The CDR3 reads CASKPGTSPNEQFF. The DNA of the CDR3 is TGTGCCAGCAAGCCCGGGACTAGTCCCAATGAGCAGTTCTTC.

The chain combines TRBV10-3 with TRBJ1-5; weak D call: TRBD1 (5 bases). There are 14 residues in the CDR3. Germline values: CDR1 ENHRY, CDR2 SYGVKD. Between the trimmed V and J ends, which lost 1 base and 6 bases, there was a span of 10 bases. The CDR3 region is CAISELGESQPQHF. CDR3 nucleotides: TGTGCCATCAGTGAGTTAGGGGAAAGTCAGCCCCAGCATTTT.

The sample holds one count of this clonotype. The chain links TRBV12-3 or TRBV12-4 to TRBJ2-5; tentative D call: TRBD2 (5 bases). This CDR3 is built from 14 residues. The V gene lost 3 bases and the J gene lost 5 bases, with 13 bases spanning the gap. CDR3 protein: CASSFSGYGETQYF. The CDR3 coding sequence is TGTGCCAGCAGTTTTTCGGGGTATGGCGAGACCCAGTACTTC.

This clonotype was observed a few times. The chain uses TRBV6-1 and TRBJ2-1; 14 bases match TRBD2. The CDR3 sequence is 15 residues long. Trimming took 6 bases from V and 7 from J; bases not matched to a gene: 5. Germline V gives CDR1 MNHNS, CDR2 SASEGT. The CDR3 here is CASSGTSGGLNEQFF. The CDR3 bases are TGTGCCAGCAGCGGGACTAGCGGGGGCCTGAATGAGCAGTTCTTC.

The table lists this clonotype with a few counts. CDR3 sequence reads: CSASPRGRNQPQHF. The CDR3 DNA is TGCAGTGCTAGTCCGAGGGGCCGAAATCAGCCCCAGCATTTT. The chain has TRBV20-1 and TRBJ1-5; a possible D gene is TRBD1 (5 bases). This CDR3 contains 14 residues. Trimming stripped 3 bases from V and 4 bases from J, with 13 bases between. In germline, CDR1 is DFQATT, CDR2 SNEGSKA (reference sequence).

V is TRBV7-2 and J is TRBJ2-1; TRBD1 matches 7 bases. The DNA matches TRBJ2-7 better at its end, which makes the J call doubtful. This CDR3 contains 14 residues. Germline CDR1 is SGHTA and CDR2 is FQGNSA. The CDR3: CASSFTGDPHEQYF. The CDR3 DNA sequence: TGTGCCAGCAGCTTTACAGGGGACCCCCACGAGCAGTACTTC.

The CDR3 protein is CASSYSNLAGGDIYEQYF. Written as DNA, the CDR3 is TGTGCCAGCAGTTACTCGAACCTTGCGGGGGGCGATATTTACGAGCAGTACTTC. The genes are TRBV6-5 and TRBJ2-7; 8 nucleotides align to TRBD2. This CDR3 spans 18 amino acids. J was trimmed by 4 bases and V by 0 bases; bases with no gene match: 14. The germline V gene encodes CDR1 MNHEY and CDR2 SVGAGI.

V and J are TRBV20-1 and TRBJ2-7; 12 bases are a match to TRBD1. The germline V gene encodes CDR1 DFQATT and CDR2 SNEGSKA (reference sequence). V lost 7 bases and J lost 4; bases outside the gene matches: 11. The CDR3 contains 15 residues. CDR3 amino acids: CSVAAGDRGPYEQYF. CDR3 bases: TGCAGTGTTGCCGCCGGGGACAGGGGGCCTTACGAGCAGTACTTC.

This clonotype showed up just once. The rearrangement uses TRBV5-1 and TRBJ2-1; 8 bases align to TRBD2. This CDR3 is 13 amino acids long. Germline V gene lookup returns CDR1 SGHRS and CDR2 YFSETQ. The V and J ends lost 5 bases and 6 bases, in that order; junction bases with no gene match: 4. The CDR3: CASRLSGSNEQFF. CDR3 sequence (DNA): TGCGCCAGCAGACTCAGCGGGAGCAATGAGCAGTTCTTC.

The table lists this clonotype with a count of one. The DNA for the CDR3 is TGCGCCAGCAGCCATGGGGGGATCGGCACAGATACGCAGTATTTT. It specifies CASSHGGIGTDTQYF. V gene TRBV4-1 combines with J gene TRBJ2-3; tentative D call: TRBD2 (6 bases). Germline lookup yields CDR1 MGHRA and CDR2 YSYEKL. The CDR3 contains 15 residues. Trimming pared 3 bases from V and 1 base from J, leaving 11 bases between.

The genes are TRBV11-2 and TRBJ2-3; D is tentatively TRBD1 or TRBD2 (7 bases each). V dropped 5 bases and J dropped 6 bases, with 24 bases sitting between them. Germline V lookup: CDR1 SGHAT, CDR2 FQNNGV. The CDR3 extends over 17 amino acids. The CDR3 sequence is CASSLLGSGGGSDTQYF. The CDR3 region has the DNA TGTGCCAGCAGCCTTTTGGGATCAGGGGGGGGCTCCGATACGCAGTATTTT.